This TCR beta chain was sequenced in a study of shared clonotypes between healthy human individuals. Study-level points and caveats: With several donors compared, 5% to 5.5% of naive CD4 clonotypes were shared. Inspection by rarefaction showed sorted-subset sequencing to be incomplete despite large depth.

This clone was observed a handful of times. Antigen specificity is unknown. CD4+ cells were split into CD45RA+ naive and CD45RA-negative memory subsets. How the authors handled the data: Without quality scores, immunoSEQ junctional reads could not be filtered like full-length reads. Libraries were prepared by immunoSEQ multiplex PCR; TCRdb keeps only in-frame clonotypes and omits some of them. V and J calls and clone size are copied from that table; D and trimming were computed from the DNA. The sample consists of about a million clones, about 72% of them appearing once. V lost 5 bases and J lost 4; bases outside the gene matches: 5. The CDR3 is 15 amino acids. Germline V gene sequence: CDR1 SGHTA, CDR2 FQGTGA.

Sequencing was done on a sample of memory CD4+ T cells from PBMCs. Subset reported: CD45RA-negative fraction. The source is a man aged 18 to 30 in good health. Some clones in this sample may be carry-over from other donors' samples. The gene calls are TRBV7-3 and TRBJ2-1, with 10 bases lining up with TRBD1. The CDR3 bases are TGTGCCAGCAGCCCAAGACAGGGGGCGTACAATGAGCAGTTCTTC. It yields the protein CASSPRQGAYNEQFF.